In its sample, the clone carrying this TCR beta chain was seen once. Antigen: not known. This sample was included in a study of PD-L1 blockade in urothelial cancer. Study in general: When blood samples were assessed, the median T cell count was about 140,000. Overall study results and limits: Larger 3-week expansion of tumor-associated blood clones was seen in durable-benefit patients.

Germline-derived CDR1 and CDR2 are PRHDT and FYEKMQ (reference sequence). The germline V and J ends were trimmed by 5 bases and 0 bases, with 11 bases remaining between them. The CDR3 is 15 residues long. The patients' disease, urothelial carcinoma, was locally advanced or metastatic. Sample contribution per patient ranged from 1 to 8, covering pretreatment and on-treatment. Data came from immunoSEQ multiplex PCR; TCRdb stores just in-frame clones and leaves some out. Seen here are 45,000 or so clones, about 87% observed once, and the top ten hold about 4.2%. The origin of this receptor is an elderly man with urothelial cancer. Sample: PBMCs, taken around atezolizumab (anti-PD-L1) treatment. The genes are TRBV13 and TRBJ2-1, with D unclear. Written as DNA, the CDR3 is TGTGCCAGCAGCATCCTAGAGCCCTCCTACAATGAGCAGTTCTTC. It is translated as CASSILEPSYNEQFF. Combining the CDR3 with reference TRBV13 and TRBJ2-1 gives the whole variable domain AAGVIQSPRHLIKEKRETATLKCYPIPRHDTVYWYQQGPGQDPQFLISFYEKMQSDKGSIPDRFSAQQFSDYHSELNMSSLELGDSALYFCASSILEPSYNEQFFGPGTRLTVL.